This T cell receptor beta chain was documented in a study of blood T cell repertoires in COVID-19 (dated by TCRdb to 2020 to 2021). Looking at the study overall: Samples covering the acute and convalescent phases of COVID-19 were provided by collaborators in the United States, Italy and Spain. The prospective study material was composed of cDNA or gDNA derived from T cells, B-cell-depleted T cells, or PBMCs. Deeply sampled blood TCRbeta repertoires from subjects exposed to, actively infected with, or recovered from COVID-19 were included in the dataset. The repertoires were released in a freely available public database meant as a resource for research on the immune response to SARS-CoV-2. The samples were drawn from the first 160 participants of the ongoing ImmuneRACE study and from 950 to 1,500 subjects provided by 6 global collaborators. A de-identified subject ID, COVID-19 status, age in years and sex were almost always included in the sample metadata. Where available, HLA class I and class II types were obtained from metadata supplied by the sample provider rather than from assay-based typing.

TCRbeta CDR3 regions were amplified from genomic DNA by means of the immunoSEQ Assay, a bias-controlled multiplex PCR. The authors' analysis ran thus. The number of nucleated cells in each sample was estimated by amplification of reference gene primers within the assay. To quantify the absolute abundance of each unique TCRbeta CDR3 rearrangement, sequence reads were collapsed and filtered. For each sample, productive Simpson clonality was calculated by taking the square root of Simpson's diversity index across productive rearrangements. TCRdb holds this immuneACCESS table with in-frame rearrangements only. Some clones are missing; in checked studies, unresolved V genes explain under half, and the rest has no known cause. V and J calls and clone size follow that table, whereas D and trimming were derived from the DNA. The sample has approximately 100,000 clones on record, 65% to 75% of them singletons. Of the sample, roughly 0.9% falls within the top ten clones.

The germline V gene gives CDR1 as SGHAT and CDR2 as FQNNGV. The CDR3 starts with the cysteine, ends with the phenylalanine, and has 14 residues. Just the 42-base CDR3 DNA is kept, in frame starting at base 1. Relative to germline, V is 5 bases shorter and J is 7 bases shorter, with 15 bases between their ends. A remark on this clone: There is no known antigen for this receptor. Nothing much larger sits one base from this clone, and base qualities are not available.

On the study overall, not on this receptor specifically: How much clinical and demographic metadata was included differed by source and by participant, and the metadata was provided uncurated.

Collaborating institutions collected whole blood in K2EDTA tubes following their own protocols. For TCRbeta analysis, collaborator samples were shipped as frozen whole blood, as isolated PBMCs, or as DNA extracted from either sample type. The chain links TRBV11-2 with TRBJ1-5; a tentative D match to TRBD1 spans 5 bases. The receptor was isolated from a human donor with acute or convalescent COVID-19. The donor label of this sample is uncertain. Input material: peripheral blood. Here the CDR3 is given as CASSRTGVGQPQHF. The DNA sequence is given as TGTGCCAGCAGCCGGACGGGGGTCGGCCAGCCCCAGCATTTT.